Below are 24 T cell receptor beta chains sequenced from a single sample in a study of metastatic and nonmetastatic thyroid tumors. Each patient went into thyroid surgery without having received any treatment. TCRdb re-called the PCR reads through MiXCR. This table has 72,000 or so clones, more than 15% appearing once. The sequencing sample was made of blood. These receptors originate from a female donor with papillary thyroid cancer or a benign thyroid nodule (not recorded which). Some clones in this sample may be carry-over from other donors' samples.

This clone has ten or more counts. The chain combines TRBV19 with TRBJ2-5; TRBD2 matches at 7 bases. The CDR3 totals 15 residues. Germline assignment: CDR1 LNHDA and CDR2 SQIVND (reference sequence). The V segment lost 4 bases and the J segment 2 bases; nucleotides outside the gene matches: 7. Written as DNA, the CDR3 is TGTGCCAGTAGTAACCTAGCGGAGATTCAAGAGACCCAGTACTTC. It specifies CASSNLAEIQETQYF. Full variable domain (missing parts from reference TRBV19 and TRBJ2-5): DGGITQSPKYLFRKEGQNVTLSCEQNLNHDAMYWYRQDPGQGLRLIYYSQIVNDFQKGDIAEGYSVSREKKESFPLTVTSAQKNPTAFYLCASSNLAEIQETQYFGPGTRLLVL.

This clone was recorded at least ten times. The chain couples TRBV9 to TRBJ2-7; maybe TRBD2 (6 bases). Looked up from germline, CDR1 is SGDLS and CDR2 is YYNGEE. V was cut by 4 bases and J by 6 bases, with 23 bases left in between. The CDR3 is 16 amino acids. The CDR3 is CASSPLGAGPTFEQYF. The CDR3 DNA follows: TGTGCCAGCAGCCCACTAGGGGCGGGACCCACGTTCGAGCAGTACTTC.

The chain joins TRBV20-1 to TRBJ2-1, with 8 bases lining up with TRBD2. V shed 3 bases and J 10 bases; nucleotides not matched to a gene: 8. The CDR3 is 13 amino acids. Germline CDR1 is DFQATT and CDR2 is SNEGSKA (reference sequence). The CDR3 reads CSASGRDPLEQFF. CDR3 nucleotide sequence: TGCAGTGCTAGCGGGAGGGATCCCCTGGAGCAGTTCTTC.

The chain joins TRBV6-1 to TRBJ1-3; D uncertain. The CDR3 has 15 amino acids. V dropped 8 bases and J dropped 4 bases, with 18 bases sitting between them. Germline CDR1 and CDR2: MNHNS and SASEGT. This CDR3 is CASVRQTDPGNTIYF. The CDR3 DNA sequence: TGTGCCAGCGTACGTCAAACGGACCCCGGAAACACCATATATTTT.

In the case of this clone: A clone one base away is much larger, so this may be a read error. The chain has TRBV14 and TRBJ2-1; D is unclear. The V gene's germline CDR1 is SGHDN and CDR2 FVKESK. There are 15 residues in the CDR3. V shed 2 bases and J shed 10 bases, with 18 bases lying between them. CDR3 nucleotide sequence: TGTGCCAGCAGCCAATATCTTTTCTCCTTGGGCGAGCAGTTCTTC. As protein: CASSQYLFSLGEQFF.

Concerning this clone itself: It may be a read error: a sequence one base away is much more abundant. This rearrangement joins TRBV5-1 to TRBJ2-1, with D maybe TRBD1 (6 bases). The V gene's germline CDR1 is SGHRS and CDR2 YFSETQ. The CDR3 has 15 amino acids. Written as DNA, the CDR3 is TGCGCCAGCAGCTTGATGTCAGGGGACGTAGATGATCAGTTCTTC. Protein: CASSLMSGDVDDQFF.

This clone was detected a few times. One end of the junction fails to match germline, which may point to a read error. CDR3 bases: TGCGCCAGCCACCTAGGGGGCGCGGGGCACGGGCAGCTGTTTTTT. Translated, it gives CASHLGGAGHGQLFF. The chain combines TRBV28 with TRBJ2-2, with D possibly TRBD1 on 7 matching bases. Germline CDR1 MDHEN, CDR2 SYDVKM. This CDR3 is 15 amino acids long.

This clone was seen only a few times. This clone may be a read error of a much larger clone one base away. Within the sample, other DNA sequences also encode this same CDR3. The chain uses TRBV5-1 and TRBJ2-7; maybe TRBD2 (6 bases). The CDR3 contains 13 residues. Per the germline V gene, CDR1 is SGHRS and CDR2 is YFSETQ. CDR3: CASKPSQEGDQYF. CDR3 DNA: TGTGCCAGCAAGCCATCCCAGGAGGGAGATCAGTACTTC.

Many counts were recorded for this clone. The chain uses TRBV19 and TRBJ1-2; D may be TRBD1 (5 bases). The CDR3 is 13 amino acids. Looked up from germline, CDR1 is LNHDA and CDR2 is SQIVND (reference sequence). V lost 6 bases to trimming and J lost 4 bases, with 12 bases between them. CDR3 DNA sequence: TGTGCCAGTAGCAGACTCGGGGCCTATGGCTACACCTTC. Translated: CASSRLGAYGYTF.

This clone was seen many times. V is TRBV11-2 and J is TRBJ1-1; D gene uncertain. V was shortened by 5 bases and J by 1 base, with 8 bases between the two germline ends. This CDR3 region has 13 residues. Germline-derived CDR1 and CDR2 are SGHAT and FQNNGV. CDR3 bases: TGTGCCAGCAGCCGCCCCCCGAACACTGAAGCTTTCTTT. Its translation is CASSRPPNTEAFF.

There are many counts of this clone. The rearrangement joins TRBV29-1 to TRBJ2-3, with D tentatively TRBD1 or TRBD2 (5 bases each). CDR3 length: 14 residues. V was shortened by 3 bases and J by 0 bases, with 10 bases between the two germline ends. The germline CDR1 and CDR2 sequences are SQVTM and ANQGSEA. CDR3 protein: CSVEGRVSTDTQYF. The CDR3, as DNA: TGCAGCGTTGAGGGGCGGGTTAGCACAGATACGCAGTATTTT.

This clone was seen many times. The rearrangement links TRBV6-1 to TRBJ2-3; D call uncertain. CDR1 and CDR2 (germline): MNHNS, SASEGT. CDR3 length equals 11 residues. Between the trimmed V and J ends, which lost 8 bases and 0 bases, there was a span of 3 bases. The CDR3 loop is CASGSTDTQYF. In DNA form, the CDR3 reads TGTGCCAGCGGGAGCACAGATACGCAGTATTTT.

The sample holds a few counts of this clone. The junction differs from germline at one of its ends, possibly a read error. The chain recombines TRBV6-1 with TRBJ2-7, with D tentatively TRBD1 (6 bases). In germline, CDR1 is MNHNS, CDR2 SASEGT. This CDR3 has 15 amino acids. CDR3 residues: CAISVQGGAGYEQYF. In nucleotides, the CDR3 is TGTGCCATCAGTGTACAGGGCGGTGCTGGCTACGAGCAGTACTTC.

This clone was recorded at least ten times. The rearrangement uses TRBV28 and TRBJ2-7, with D perhaps assigned TRBD1 or TRBD2 (5 bases each). Germline CDR1 is MDHEN and CDR2 is SYDVKM. This CDR3 region has 14 residues. Trimming took off 6 bases at V and 0 bases at J, with 12 bases between the two ends. The CDR3 region is CASRLRDASYEQYF. The CDR3 DNA is TGTGCCAGCAGACTCCGGGACGCCTCCTACGAGCAGTACTTC.

This clone was seen a few times. This rearrangement joins TRBV24-1 to TRBJ2-2; D is ambiguous. This CDR3 region has 13 residues. Germline V lookup: CDR1 KGHDR, CDR2 SFDVKD. V was cut by 4 bases and J by 2 bases, with 4 bases left in between. Written as DNA, the CDR3 is TGTGCCACCAGTGAGGGTAACACCGGGGAGCTGTTTTTT. Amino acid sequence: CATSEGNTGELFF.

This clone was counted at least ten times. The chain is built from TRBV6-4 and TRBJ2-1, with 10 nucleotides matching TRBD1. The germline V gene encodes CDR1 MRHNA and CDR2 SNTAGT. This CDR3 is built from 14 residues. V shed 7 bases, J shed 8 bases, and the junction held 8 bases outside the gene matches. The CDR3 nucleotides are TGTGCCAGCAACTGGACAGGGGGGGAATATGAGCAGTTCTTC. It translates to CASNWTGGEYEQFF.

Remarks on this clone: This sample includes further DNA sequences coding for the same CDR3. The chain is built from TRBV5-6 and TRBJ2-1; D not certain. From germline, CDR1 is SGHDT and CDR2 YYEEEE. V lost 3 bases and J lost 8, with 6 bases in between. The CDR3 totals 11 residues. The CDR3 region is CASSSVDEQFF. CDR3 sequence (DNA): TGTGCCAGCAGCTCTGTGGATGAGCAGTTCTTC. Based on the CDR3 plus reference TRBV5-6 and TRBJ2-1, the full variable domain is DAGVTQSPTHLIKTRGQQVTLRCSPKSGHDTVSWYQQALGQGPQFIFQYYEEEERQRGNFPDRFSGHQFPNYSSELNVNALLLGDSALYLCASSSVDEQFFGPGTRLTVL.

This clone was found many times. The gene calls are TRBV27 and TRBJ1-1, with D unclear. CDR3 length: 12 amino acids. Germline assignment: CDR1 MNHEY and CDR2 SMNVEV (reference sequence). The V gene lost 5 bases and the J gene lost 4 bases, with 8 bases spanning the gap. The chain's CDR3 is CASSPSRTEAFF. The CDR3, as DNA: TGTGCCAGCAGTCCCTCCCGCACTGAAGCTTTCTTT.

This clone was observed a few times. V gene TRBV12-3 or TRBV12-4 combines with J gene TRBJ2-7, with no clear D. The CDR3 extends over 12 amino acids. Trimming stripped 5 bases from V and 3 bases from J, with 8 bases between. The CDR3 nucleotides read TGTGCCAGCAGTGAGGTCGTCTACGAGCAGTACTTC. As protein: CASSEVVYEQYF.

The chain uses TRBV28 and TRBJ2-1, with 15 bases fitting TRBD2. J gave up 7 bases and V 11 bases, and 9 bases lay outside the gene matches. CDR1 is MDHEN and CDR2 is SYDVKM in the germline V gene. CDR3 length: 15 residues. The CDR3 loop reads CAGGSGLAGGNEQFF. As DNA, the CDR3 is TGTGCCGGGGGCTCGGGACTAGCGGGAGGTAATGAGCAGTTCTTC.

The chain recombines TRBV20-1 with TRBJ1-1; 7 bases are a match to TRBD1. Germline CDR1 DFQATT, CDR2 SNEGSKA (reference sequence). V trimming: 0 bases; J trimming: 0 bases; junction bases outside the gene matches: 4. The CDR3 totals 15 residues. The CDR3: CSARDLGQVNTEAFF. Written as DNA, the CDR3 is TGCAGTGCTAGAGATTTAGGACAGGTGAACACTGAAGCTTTCTTT.

This clone was counted many times. V and J are TRBV7-3 and TRBJ2-1, with 10 bases identical to TRBD2. This CDR3 spans 15 amino acids. J was trimmed by 5 bases and V by 4 bases; bases with no gene match: 5. The V gene's germline CDR1 is SGHTA and CDR2 FQGTGA. The CDR3 coding sequence is TGTGCCAGCAGCTCTCAGCGGGAGGGACACAATGAGCAGTTCTTC. Translating gives CASSSQREGHNEQFF.

In this sample, this clone turned up many times. The CDR3 DNA sequence: TGTGCCAGCAGTTTATCCAGGGGGTTGCACGAGCAGTACTTC. Protein: CASSLSRGLHEQYF. The chain couples TRBV27 to TRBJ2-7, with 7 bases identical to TRBD1. V shed 0 bases and J 5 bases; nucleotides not matched to a gene: 4. CDR1 is MNHEY and CDR2 is SMNVEV in the germline V gene (reference sequence). The CDR3 covers 14 residues.

This clone has a count of ten or more. The chain combines TRBV20-1 with TRBJ2-5; the D call may be TRBD1 or TRBD2 (5 bases each). This CDR3 region has 16 residues. Between the trimmed V and J ends, which lost 6 bases and 2 bases, there was a span of 22 bases. Germline V gives CDR1 DFQATT, CDR2 SNEGSKA (reference sequence). As DNA, the CDR3 is TGCAGTGCCGGGTTCCGGGACGGAGCCTTACAAGAGACCCAGTACTTC. Its translation is CSAGFRDGALQETQYF.